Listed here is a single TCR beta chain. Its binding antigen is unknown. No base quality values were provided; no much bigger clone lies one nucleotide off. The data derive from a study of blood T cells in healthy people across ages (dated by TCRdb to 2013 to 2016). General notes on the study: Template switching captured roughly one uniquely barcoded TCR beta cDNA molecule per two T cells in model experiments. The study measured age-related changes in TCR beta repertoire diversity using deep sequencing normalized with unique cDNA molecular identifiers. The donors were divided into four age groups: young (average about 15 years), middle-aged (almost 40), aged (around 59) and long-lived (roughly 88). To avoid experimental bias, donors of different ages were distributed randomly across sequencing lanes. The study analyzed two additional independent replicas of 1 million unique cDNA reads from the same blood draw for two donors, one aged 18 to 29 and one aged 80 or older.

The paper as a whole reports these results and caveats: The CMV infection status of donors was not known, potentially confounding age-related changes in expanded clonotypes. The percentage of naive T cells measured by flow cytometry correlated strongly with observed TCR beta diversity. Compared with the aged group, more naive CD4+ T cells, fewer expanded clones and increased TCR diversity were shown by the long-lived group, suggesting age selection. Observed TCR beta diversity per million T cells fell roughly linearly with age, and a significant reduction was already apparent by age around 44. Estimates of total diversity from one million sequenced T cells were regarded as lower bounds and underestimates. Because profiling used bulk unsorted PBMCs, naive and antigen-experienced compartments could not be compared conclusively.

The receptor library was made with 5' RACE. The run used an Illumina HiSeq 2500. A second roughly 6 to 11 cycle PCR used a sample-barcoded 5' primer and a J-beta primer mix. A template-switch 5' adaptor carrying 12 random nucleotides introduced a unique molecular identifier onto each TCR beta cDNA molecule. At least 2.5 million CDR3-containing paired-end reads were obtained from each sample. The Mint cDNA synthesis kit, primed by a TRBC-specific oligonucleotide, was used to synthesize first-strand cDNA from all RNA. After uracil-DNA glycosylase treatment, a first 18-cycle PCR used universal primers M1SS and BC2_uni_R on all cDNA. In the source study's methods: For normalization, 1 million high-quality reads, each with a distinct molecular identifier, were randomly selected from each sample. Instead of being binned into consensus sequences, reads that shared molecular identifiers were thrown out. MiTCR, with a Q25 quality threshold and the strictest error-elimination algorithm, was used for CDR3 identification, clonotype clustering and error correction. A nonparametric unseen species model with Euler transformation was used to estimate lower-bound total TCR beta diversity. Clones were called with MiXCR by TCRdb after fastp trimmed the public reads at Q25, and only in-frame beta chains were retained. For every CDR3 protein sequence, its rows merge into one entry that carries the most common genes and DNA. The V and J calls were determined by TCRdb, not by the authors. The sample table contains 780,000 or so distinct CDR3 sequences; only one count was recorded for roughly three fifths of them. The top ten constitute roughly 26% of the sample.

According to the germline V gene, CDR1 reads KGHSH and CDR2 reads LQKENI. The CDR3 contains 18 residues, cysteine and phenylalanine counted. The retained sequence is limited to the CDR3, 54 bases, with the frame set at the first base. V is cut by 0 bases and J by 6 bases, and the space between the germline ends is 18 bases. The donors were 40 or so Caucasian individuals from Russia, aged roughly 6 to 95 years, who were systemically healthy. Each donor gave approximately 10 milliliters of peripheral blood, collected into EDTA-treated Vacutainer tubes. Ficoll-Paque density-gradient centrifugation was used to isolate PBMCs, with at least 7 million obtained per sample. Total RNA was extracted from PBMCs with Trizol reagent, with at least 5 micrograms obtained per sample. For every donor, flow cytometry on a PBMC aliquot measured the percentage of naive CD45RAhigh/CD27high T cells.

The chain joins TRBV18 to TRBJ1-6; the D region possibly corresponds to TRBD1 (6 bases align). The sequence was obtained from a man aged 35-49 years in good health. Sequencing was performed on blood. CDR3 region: CASSPPRTLGGLNSPLHF. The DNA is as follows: TGTGCCAGCTCACCACCTCGGACGCTAGGGGGGCTTAATTCACCCCTCCACTTT.